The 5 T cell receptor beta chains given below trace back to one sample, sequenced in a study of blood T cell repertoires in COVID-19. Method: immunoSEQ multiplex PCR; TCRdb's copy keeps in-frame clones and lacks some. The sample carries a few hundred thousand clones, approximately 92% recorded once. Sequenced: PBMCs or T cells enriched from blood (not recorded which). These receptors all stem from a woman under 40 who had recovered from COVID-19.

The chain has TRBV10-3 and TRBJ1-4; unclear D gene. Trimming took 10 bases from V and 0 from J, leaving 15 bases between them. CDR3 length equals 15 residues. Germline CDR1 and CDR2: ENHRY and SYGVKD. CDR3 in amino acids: CANAPDKTTNEKLFF. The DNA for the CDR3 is TGTGCCAACGCCCCTGACAAGACAACTAATGAAAAACTGTTTTTT.

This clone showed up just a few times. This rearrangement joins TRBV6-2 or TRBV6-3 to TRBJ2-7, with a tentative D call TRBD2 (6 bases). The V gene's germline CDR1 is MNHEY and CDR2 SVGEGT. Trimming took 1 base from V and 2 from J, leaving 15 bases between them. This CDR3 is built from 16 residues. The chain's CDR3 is CASSYYSGTVPYEQYF. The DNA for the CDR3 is TGTGCCAGCAGTTACTATTCCGGGACTGTTCCCTACGAGCAGTACTTC.

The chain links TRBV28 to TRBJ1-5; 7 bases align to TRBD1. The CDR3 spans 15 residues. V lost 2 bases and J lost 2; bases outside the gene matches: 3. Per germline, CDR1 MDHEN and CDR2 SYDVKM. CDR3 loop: CASSLNRGGNQPQHF. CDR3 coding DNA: TGTGCCAGCAGTTTAAACAGGGGAGGCAATCAGCCCCAGCATTTT.

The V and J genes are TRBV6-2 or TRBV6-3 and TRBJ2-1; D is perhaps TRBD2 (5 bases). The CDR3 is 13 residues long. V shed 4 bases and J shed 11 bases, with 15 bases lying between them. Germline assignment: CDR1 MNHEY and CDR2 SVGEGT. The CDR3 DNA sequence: TGTGCCAGCAGTTCGGTAGGAGCGGAAAAGCAGTTCTTC. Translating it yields CASSSVGAEKQFF.

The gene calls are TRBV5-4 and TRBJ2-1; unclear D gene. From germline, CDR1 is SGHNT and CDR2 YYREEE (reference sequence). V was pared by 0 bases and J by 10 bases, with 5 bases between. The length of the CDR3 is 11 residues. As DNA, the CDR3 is TGTGCCAGCAGCTTGGTGGGCGAGCAGTTCTTC. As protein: CASSLVGEQFF.